Below, 11 T cell receptor beta chains from the same sample are listed, as sequenced in a study of T cells in Graves' hyperthyroidism and ophthalmopathy. RNA transcripts served as the template for amplifying TCR beta CDR3 regions. RT-PCR in the first round (using the HTBI primer set) targeted the TCR CDR3. MiXCR, run by TCRdb on the multiplex PCR reads, gives a single entry per CDR3 protein. The sample consists of about 640,000 distinct CDR3 sequences, more than 20% of them appearing once. The source material was blood. These receptors originate from a young man with Graves' ophthalmopathy.

This clonotype was counted ten times or more. V and J are TRBV2 and TRBJ2-5, with no clear D. Germline-derived CDR1 and CDR2 are SNHLY and FYNNEI. The CDR3 runs 16 residues. Trimming took 5 bases from V and 2 from J, leaving 18 bases between them. CDR3 protein: CASSPGLGRSQETQYF. DNA for the CDR3: TGTGCCAGCAGTCCTGGCTTGGGCAGGTCGCAAGAGACCCAGTACTTC.

The J gene is TRBJ1-1, the V gene TRBV29-1; 9 nucleotides line up with TRBD1. CDR1 is SQVTM, CDR2 ANQGSEA, per germline. This CDR3 has 12 residues. The V segment lost 6 bases and the J segment 3 bases; nucleotides outside the gene matches: 2. The CDR3: CSVRQGDTEAFF. The DNA of the CDR3 is TGCAGCGTACGACAGGGGGACACTGAAGCTTTCTTT.

The chain uses TRBV27 and TRBJ2-5; TRBD2 matches 7 bases. Looked up from germline, CDR1 is MNHEY and CDR2 is SMNVEV (reference sequence). The CDR3 consists of 13 residues. V lost 6 bases, J lost 5 bases, and 6 bases stayed unmatched. CDR3 DNA sequence: TGTGCCAGCAGCTGGCGGGGGACCGAGACCCAGTACTTC. Protein sequence: CASSWRGTETQYF.

This rearrangement joins TRBV19 to TRBJ2-5; TRBD1 aligns across 10 bases. Germline values: CDR1 LNHDA, CDR2 SQIVND (reference sequence). V lost 5 bases, J lost 2 bases, and 5 bases stayed unmatched. The CDR3 loop spans 15 amino acids. The CDR3 DNA is TGTGCCAGTAGTCCCCGGGGACAGGGGCAAGAGACCCAGTACTTC. This gives the protein CASSPRGQGQETQYF.

This sequence joins TRBV6-1 and TRBJ2-7; a weak D match, TRBD2 (6 bases). The CDR3 is made up of 14 amino acids. Trimming stripped 3 bases from V and 2 bases from J, with 11 bases between. Germline V CDR1 and CDR2: MNHNS, SASEGT. The CDR3 DNA sequence: TGTGCCAGCAGTGATCGGGACTCTACCTACGAGCAGTACTTC. Residues: CASSDRDSTYEQYF.

This clonotype was seen more than once but under ten times. V usage is TRBV29-1 and J usage is TRBJ2-2, with 7 bases identical to TRBD1. Germline assignment: CDR1 SQVTM and CDR2 ANQGSEA. The CDR3 loop spans 15 amino acids. V lost 6 bases, J lost 7 bases, and 14 bases stayed unmatched. CDR3 sequence (DNA): TGCAGCGTCGCCTACAGGGGCAGGAGTGGCGGGGAGCTGTTTTTT. Translated, it gives CSVAYRGRSGGELFF.

The CDR3 DNA reads as TGTGCCAGTAGTGGCAGGGTGGGCAATCAGCCCCAGCATTTT. Its translation: CASSGRVGNQPQHF. V is TRBV19 and J is TRBJ1-5, with D possibly TRBD1 on 5 matching bases. CDR3 length equals 14 residues. CDR1 and CDR2 (germline): LNHDA, SQIVND (reference sequence). The V end lost 5 bases, the J end lost 2 bases, and 10 bases lay between the germline ends. Together with reference TRBV19 and TRBJ1-5, the CDR3 gives the full variable domain: DGGITQSPKYLFRKEGQNVTLSCEQNLNHDAMYWYRQDPGQGLRLIYYSQIVNDFQKGDIAEGYSVSREKKESFPLTVTSAQKNPTAFYLCASSGRVGNQPQHFGDGTRLSIL.

This clonotype came up many times. This chain connects TRBV10-1 to TRBJ2-5; no reliable D call. The CDR3 spans 13 residues. CDR1 and CDR2 (germline): WNHNN, SYGVQD (reference sequence). Trimming cost V 6 bases and J 5 bases, with 13 bases left between them. The CDR3 region has the DNA TGCGCCAGCAGCCAGTCGCCATCGGAGACCCAGTACTTC. It translates to CASSQSPSETQYF.

This clonotype was seen at least ten times. The V gene is TRBV12-3 or TRBV12-4, the J gene TRBJ1-1; 7 nucleotides align to TRBD1. This CDR3 comprises 15 residues. Trimming removed 5 bases from V and 2 bases from J; junction bases left unmatched: 8. The CDR3 DNA follows: TGTGCCAGCAGTCTCGACGACAGGGATAACACTGAAGCTTTCTTT. The encoded protein is CASSLDDRDNTEAFF.

A few counts support this clonotype. DNA of the CDR3: TGTGCCAGTAGTAAAACCAGCGGGAGCCTAACCTACAATGAGCAGTTCTTC. Translation: CASSKTSGSLTYNEQFF. The V call is TRBV19, the J call TRBJ2-1, with 8 bases lining up with TRBD2. The V gene's germline CDR1 is LNHDA and CDR2 SQIVND (reference sequence). The junction had 10 bases not matched to a gene; V was cut back by 4 bases and J by 2 bases. The length of the CDR3 is 17 residues.

This chain connects TRBV7-3 to TRBJ2-5; 9 positions match TRBD1. CDR3 length: 14 amino acids. Germline CDR1 and CDR2: SGHTA and FQGTGA. Trimming removed 5 bases from V and 5 bases from J; junction bases left unmatched: 6. CDR3 DNA sequence: TGTGCCAGCAGCGCACAGGGGGCGCATGAGACCCAGTACTTC. It encodes CASSAQGAHETQYF. Together with reference TRBV7-3 and TRBJ2-5, the CDR3 gives the full variable domain: GAGVSQTPSNKVTEKGKYVELRCDPISGHTALYWYRQSLGQGPEFLIYFQGTGAADDSGLPNDRFFAVRPEGSVSTLKIQRTERGDSAVYLCASSAQGAHETQYFGPGTRLLVL.